This TCR beta chain was observed in a study of blood T cell repertoires in COVID-19 (dated by TCRdb to the early 2020s). About the investigation overall: Samples from collaborators originated in the United States, Italy and Spain and spanned both the acute and convalescent phases of COVID-19. Where available, HLA class I and class II types were obtained from metadata supplied by the sample provider rather than from assay-based typing. The samples were drawn from the first 160 participants of the ongoing ImmuneRACE study and from over a thousand subjects provided by 6 global collaborators. Sample metadata almost always included a de-identified subject ID, COVID-19 status, age in years and sex. The material from the prospective study consisted of cDNA or gDNA derived from T cells, B-cell-depleted T cells, or PBMCs. The repertoires were released in a freely available public database intended as a resource for research on the immune response to SARS-CoV-2. Subjects who had been exposed to COVID-19, were actively infected with it, or had recovered from it provided the deeply sampled blood TCRbeta repertoires that made up the dataset. The paper's findings and limits, for the study overall: The quantity of clinical and demographic metadata differed by source and by participant and was supplied without curation.

The table lists this clone with a few counts. The target of this receptor is not known. No much larger clonotype is one base removed from it; base qualities were not supplied. Whole blood was collected in K2EDTA tubes by collaborating institutions according to the institutions' own protocols. For TCRbeta analysis, collaborators shipped samples as frozen whole blood, isolated PBMCs, or DNA extracted from either of those sample types. TCRbeta CDR3 regions were amplified from genomic DNA by means of the immunoSEQ Assay, a bias-controlled multiplex PCR. The paper's processing steps were these. Within the assay, amplification of reference gene primers was used to estimate how many nucleated cells each sample contained. To quantify the absolute abundance of each unique TCRbeta CDR3 rearrangement, sequence reads were collapsed and filtered. For each sample, productive Simpson clonality was calculated as the square root of Simpson's diversity index across productive rearrangements. Here the immuneACCESS table is served through TCRdb, limited to in-frame sequences with V and J called. Missing clones are a known gap in these copies; in checked studies unresolved V genes cover under half, and the rest lacks a known reason. V, J and clone size were drawn from that table, and D and trimming were deduced from the DNA. The sample table contains under 250,000 clones; only one count was recorded for 65% to 85% of them. Of the sample, roughly 8% falls within the top ten clones.

The CDR3 starts with the cysteine, ends with the phenylalanine, and has 14 residues. The read is trimmed to its CDR3 DNA, 42 bases read in frame from base 1. In the germline V gene, CDR1 corresponds to SNHLY and CDR2 to FYNNEI. Trimming at the junction amounts to 8 bases on V and 4 bases on J, and the germline ends lie 15 bases apart. The TCR was taken from a woman aged 50 to 60 with acute or convalescent COVID-19. The chain employs TRBV2 and TRBJ1-3; a weak D assignment points to TRBD1 (6 bases agree). The sample taken for sequencing was peripheral blood. The DNA sequence follows: TGTGCCAGCCAACAGGGATCGAGCGGAAACACCATATATTTT. Its translation is CASQQGSSGNTIYF. With all but the CDR3 taken from the reference TRBV2 and TRBJ1-3 genes, the full variable domain is: EPEVTQTPSHQVTQMGQEVILRCVPISNHLYFYWYRQILGQKVEFLVSFYNNEISEKSEIFDDQFSVERPDGSNFTLKIRSTKLEDSAMYFCASQQGSSGNTIYFGEGSWLTVV.